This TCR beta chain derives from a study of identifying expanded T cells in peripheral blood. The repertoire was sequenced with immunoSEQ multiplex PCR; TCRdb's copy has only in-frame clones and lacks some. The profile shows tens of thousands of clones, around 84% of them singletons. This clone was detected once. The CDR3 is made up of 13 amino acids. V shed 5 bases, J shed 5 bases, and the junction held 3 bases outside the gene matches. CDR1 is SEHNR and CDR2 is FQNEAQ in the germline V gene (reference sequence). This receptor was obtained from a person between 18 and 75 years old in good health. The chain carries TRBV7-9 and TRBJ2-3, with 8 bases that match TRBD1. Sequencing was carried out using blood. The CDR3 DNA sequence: TGTGCCAGCAGCGTACAGGGGGAAGATACGCAGTATTTT. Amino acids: CASSVQGEDTQYF.